The 22 T cell receptor beta chains in this list originate from one sample, sequenced in a study of OX40 agonist ivuxolimab in advanced cancers. Here immunoSEQ multiplex PCR was the method, and the copy in TCRdb shows in-frame clones only, minus some. The table records some 94,000 clones, approximately 92% of them present only once. This specimen was CD4+ or CD8+ T cells sorted from blood, taken in a trial of the OX40 agonist ivuxolimab. These receptors were collected from an adult with an advanced solid tumor such as melanoma, head and neck, liver or kidney cancer.

The chain links TRBV12-5 to TRBJ2-3; D call uncertain. V dropped 7 bases and J dropped 0 bases, with 20 bases sitting between them. CDR3 length equals 17 residues. Germline V gene lookup returns CDR1 LGHNT and CDR2 FRNRAP. The CDR3 here is CASALSVALTSTDTQYF. The CDR3 DNA sequence: TGTGCTAGTGCCCTCTCGGTCGCGCTAACTAGCACAGATACGCAGTATTTT.

V usage is TRBV29-1 and J usage is TRBJ1-2, with D maybe TRBD1 (6 bases). Germline V gives CDR1 SQVTM, CDR2 ANQGSEA. V shed 6 bases and J shed 7 bases, with 18 bases lying between them. CDR3 length: 13 residues. The CDR3 region is CSVHEPEGVGYTF. CDR3 in DNA: TGCAGCGTACACGAACCAGAGGGGGTTGGCTACACCTTC. Filled out from reference TRBV29-1 and TRBJ1-2, the complete variable domain reads SAVISQKPSRDICQRGTSLTIQCQVDSQVTMMFWYRQQPGQSLTLIATANQGSEATYESGFVIDKFPISRPNLTFSTLTVSNMSPEDSSIYLCSVHEPEGVGYTFGSGTRLTVV.

This sequence joins TRBV11-2 and TRBJ1-1; TRBD1 is a possible D gene (6 bases). Germline lookup yields CDR1 SGHAT and CDR2 FQNNGV. The CDR3 is 12 residues long. V lost 4 bases and J 7 bases, leaving 10 bases between the germline ends. DNA for the CDR3: TGTGCCAGCAGCTCGGGGGCCTTTGAAGCTTTCTTT. This codes for CASSSGAFEAFF.

The rearrangement joins TRBV30 to TRBJ1-2, with D possibly matching TRBD1 (6 bases). V lost 1 base and J lost 2, with 26 bases in between. The germline gives CDR1 GTSNPN, CDR2 SVGIG (reference sequence). The CDR3 has 19 amino acids. This CDR3 reads CAWSGPGHGMREGNYGYTF. The DNA for the CDR3 is TGTGCCTGGAGTGGCCCGGGACATGGGATGAGAGAGGGGAACTATGGCTACACCTTC. Full variable domain (outside the CDR3, taken from reference TRBV30 and TRBJ1-2): SQTIHQWPATLVQPVGSPLSLECTVEGTSNPNLYWYRQAAGRGLQLLFYSVGIGQISSEVPQNLSASRPQDRQFILSSKKLLLSDSGFYLCAWSGPGHGMREGNYGYTFGSGTRLTVV.

J is TRBJ1-5 and V is TRBV6-5; 10 bases align to TRBD1. V shed 2 bases and J 5 bases; nucleotides not matched to a gene: 0. The germline gives CDR1 MNHEY, CDR2 SVGAGI. The CDR3 has 14 residues. CDR3 in amino acids: CASSYGQGDQPQHF. CDR3 sequence (DNA): TGTGCCAGCAGTTACGGACAGGGGGATCAGCCCCAGCATTTT.

This clone showed up just once. The V call is TRBV14, the J call TRBJ2-5; D gene uncertain. Per the germline V gene, CDR1 is SGHDN and CDR2 is FVKESK. The CDR3 totals 14 residues. V lost 0 bases and J lost 2, with 7 bases in between. CDR3 amino acids: CASSQDRIQETQYF. CDR3 nucleotides: TGTGCCAGCAGCCAAGACCGGATACAAGAGACCCAGTACTTC.

This rearrangement joins TRBV10-3 to TRBJ2-3, with 9 bases that match TRBD2. Germline assignment: CDR1 ENHRY and CDR2 SYGVKD. The V gene end was trimmed by 10 bases and the J gene end by 0 bases; junction bases not matched to a gene: 8. This CDR3 spans 15 amino acids. The chain's CDR3 is CATERGDTSTDTQYF. CDR3 in DNA: TGTGCCACCGAGCGGGGGGACACTAGCACAGATACGCAGTATTTT.

The rearrangement joins TRBV15 to TRBJ2-1; 8 positions match TRBD1. V gave up 6 bases and J gave up 6 bases; unmatched junction bases: 4. The germline V gene encodes CDR1 LNHNV and CDR2 YYDKDF (reference sequence). The CDR3 runs to 13 residues. This CDR3 is CATSLDRGNEQFF. The CDR3 DNA reads as TGTGCCACCAGTTTAGACAGGGGCAATGAGCAGTTCTTC.

The rearrangement joins TRBV29-1 to TRBJ2-7; 7 bases are shared with TRBD1. V was clipped by 6 bases and J by 3 bases; unmatched bases: 8. The CDR3 contains 13 residues. The germline CDR1 and CDR2 sequences are SQVTM and ANQGSEA. The CDR3 nucleotides read TGCAGCGTCCGACAGGGAATGATCTACGAGCAGTACTTC. Its translation is CSVRQGMIYEQYF.

The chain employs TRBV19 and TRBJ2-2; D gene uncertain. V dropped 3 bases and J dropped 2 bases, with 7 bases sitting between them. CDR3 length: 14 residues. Per the germline V gene, CDR1 is LNHDA and CDR2 is SQIVND (reference sequence). The CDR3 nucleotides are TGTGCCAGTAGTATCACACTCAACACCGGGGAGCTGTTTTTT. This gives the protein CASSITLNTGELFF.

J is TRBJ2-3 and V is TRBV6-5; D is unresolved. Germline V lookup: CDR1 MNHEY, CDR2 SVGAGI. V gave up 2 bases and J gave up 4 bases, with 4 bases separating them. CDR3 size: 12 residues. For the CDR3, the DNA is TGTGCCAGCAGTTACGACGCAGATACGCAGTATTTT. Translation gives CASSYDADTQYF.

V and J are TRBV19 and TRBJ2-3; D ambiguous. CDR1 and CDR2 (germline): LNHDA, SQIVND (reference sequence). V lost 7 bases and J 0 bases, leaving 11 bases between the germline ends. The CDR3 contains 14 residues. CDR3 nucleotide sequence: TGTGCCAGTATGGCCGAGGATAGCACAGATACGCAGTATTTT. Translation: CASMAEDSTDTQYF.

V usage is TRBV4-1 and J usage is TRBJ2-1, with 8 bases fitting TRBD1. CDR1 and CDR2 from the germline V gene are MGHRA and YSYEKL. V lost 5 bases, J lost 8 bases, and 5 bases stayed unmatched. The CDR3 loop spans 13 amino acids. CDR3: CASSADRADEQFF. The CDR3 bases are TGCGCCAGCAGCGCGGACAGGGCCGATGAGCAGTTCTTC.

The chain combines TRBV7-9 with TRBJ2-4, with 8 positions matching TRBD1. The V segment lost 4 bases and the J segment 1 base; nucleotides outside the gene matches: 6. The CDR3 totals 16 residues. From germline, CDR1 is SEHNR and CDR2 FQNEAQ (reference sequence). The CDR3 DNA reads as TGTGCCAGCAGCTCACAGGGGGGCGCGGCCAAAAACATTCAGTACTTC. It encodes CASSSQGGAAKNIQYF.

The chain is built from TRBV6-1 and TRBJ1-2; D ambiguous. V lost 11 bases and J 3 bases, leaving 13 bases between the germline ends. Looked up from germline, CDR1 is MNHNS and CDR2 is SASEGT. The CDR3 has 12 residues. The CDR3 DNA sequence: TGTGCCCGCCTTGACGCGGACTATGGCTACACCTTC. As protein: CARLDADYGYTF.

The V call is TRBV6-1, the J call TRBJ1-5; TRBD1 might be the D (6 bases). Deletions cut 5 bases from V and 3 bases from J, with 11 bases between. CDR1 is MNHNS and CDR2 is SASEGT in the germline V gene. The CDR3 runs to 14 residues. CDR3 residues: CASSTGQNNQPQHF. The CDR3 DNA follows: TGTGCCAGCAGTACAGGACAGAACAATCAGCCCCAGCATTTT.

This clone was seen once. The chain recombines TRBV4-3 with TRBJ2-1; 10 bases match TRBD2. This CDR3 has 15 residues. V shed 0 bases, J shed 7 bases, and the junction held 3 bases outside the gene matches. Per the germline V gene, CDR1 is LGHNA and CDR2 is YSLEER. The CDR3 loop is CASSQDGTSVNEQFF. CDR3 DNA sequence: TGCGCCAGCAGCCAAGATGGGACTAGCGTGAATGAGCAGTTCTTC.

The rearrangement joins TRBV7-9 to TRBJ2-1; D tentatively reads TRBD1 or TRBD2 (5 bases each). CDR1 is SEHNR, CDR2 FQNEAQ, per germline (reference sequence). This CDR3 has 17 residues. Between the trimmed V and J ends, which lost 2 bases and 4 bases, there was a span of 18 bases. CDR3 sequence (DNA): TGTGCCAGCAGCTTAAGAGGGGCCGACCTGGGTTACAATGAGCAGTTCTTC. Amino acid sequence: CASSLRGADLGYNEQFF.

The rearrangement links TRBV11-2 to TRBJ1-1, with D possibly being TRBD1 (5 bases). Per germline, CDR1 SGHAT and CDR2 FQNNGV. This CDR3 region has 14 residues. Trimming took 7 bases from V and 5 from J, leaving 17 bases between them. Written as DNA, the CDR3 is TGTGCCAGCACCCCGGGACGGGGAGGGACTGAAGCTTTCTTT. Protein: CASTPGRGGTEAFF.

This chain connects TRBV11-2 to TRBJ2-3, with D unclear. The V and J ends lost 0 bases and 2 bases respectively, with 3 bases between them. There are 13 residues in the CDR3. Germline lookup yields CDR1 SGHAT and CDR2 FQNNGV. The CDR3 region has the DNA TGTGCCAGCAGCTTAGACCCCACAGATACGCAGTATTTT. It translates to CASSLDPTDTQYF.

The chain has TRBV27 and TRBJ1-1; D may be TRBD1 (6 bases). The CDR3 length is 15 residues. Germline CDR1 and CDR2: MNHEY and SMNVEV (reference sequence). Trimming removed 5 bases from V and 0 bases from J, with 13 bases in between. The CDR3 is CASSPLTGMNTEAFF. The CDR3 bases are TGTGCCAGCAGTCCCCTGACAGGTATGAACACTGAAGCTTTCTTT.

The chain combines TRBV27 with TRBJ2-1, with D perhaps being TRBD1 or TRBD2 (5 bases each). CDR3 length: 10 residues. Germline-derived CDR1 and CDR2 are MNHEY and SMNVEV (reference sequence). V lost 8 bases, J lost 8 bases, and 7 bases lay in between. The CDR3 protein is CASGGHEQFF. The CDR3 region has the DNA TGTGCCAGCGGGGGTCATGAGCAGTTCTTC.